The 3 T cell receptor beta chains below all came from one sample that was sequenced in a study of T-cell reconstitution after alpha-beta-depleted transplantation in children (dated by TCRdb to the mid-2010s). In light of the paper, this sample's treatment or condition label describes: allogeneic hematopoietic cell transplantation with graft depleted of TCRalphabeta T cells and CD19 B cells. Receptors were amplified or captured by PCR. These reads were obtained on an Illumina HiSeq 2500. To normalize quantification of the TCRbeta repertoire, the TCR libraries were built with molecular barcoding that relied on unique molecular identifiers. TCRdb's own reprocessing of the public reads used fastp at Q25 and MiXCR and kept productive beta chains. Each record represents a unique CDR3 protein, reported with the most common genes and DNA among its rows. This sample is represented by hundreds of thousands of distinct CDR3 sequences; roughly 15% of them were singletons. Jointly, the top ten make up roughly 5% of the sample.

The input for sequencing was PBMCs, mostly from graft donor cells, taken 360 days after TCRalphabeta/CD19-depleted stem cell transplant. These TCRs come from a male patient under 18 who had a stem cell transplant for acute lymphoblastic leukemia, so the T cells may come from the graft donor.

The chain employs TRBV4-2 and TRBJ2-1; the match to TRBD2 covers 14 bases. Unmatched junction bases numbered 10, after V lost 0 bases and J lost 9 bases. This CDR3 spans 18 amino acids. Germline V CDR1 and CDR2: LGHNA, YNFKEQ. The CDR3, as DNA: TGTGCCAGCAGCCAAGACTCTTCAGGACTAGCGGGAGGCGGTGAGCAGTTCTTC. Amino acid sequence: CASSQDSSGLAGGGEQFF.

This clonotype has a count of ten or more. The chain couples TRBV2 to TRBJ2-3, with 7 bases lining up with TRBD1. The CDR3 is 14 residues long. The junction had 3 bases not matched to a gene; V was cut back by 6 bases and J by 0 bases. Germline loops: CDR1 SNHLY, CDR2 FYNNEI. The CDR3 bases are TGTGCCAGCAGCCGGGACAGAAGCACAGATACGCAGTATTTT. Translated: CASSRDRSTDTQYF.

This clonotype was seen only a few times. The chain uses TRBV6-1 and TRBJ2-6; D call uncertain. Per germline, CDR1 MNHNS and CDR2 SASEGT. Trimming shortened V by 7 bases and J by 4 bases, and 8 bases separated the two germline ends. The CDR3 has 13 residues. The CDR3 reads CASKKSGANVLTF. The CDR3 DNA sequence: TGTGCCAGCAAAAAGTCCGGGGCCAACGTCCTGACTTTC.